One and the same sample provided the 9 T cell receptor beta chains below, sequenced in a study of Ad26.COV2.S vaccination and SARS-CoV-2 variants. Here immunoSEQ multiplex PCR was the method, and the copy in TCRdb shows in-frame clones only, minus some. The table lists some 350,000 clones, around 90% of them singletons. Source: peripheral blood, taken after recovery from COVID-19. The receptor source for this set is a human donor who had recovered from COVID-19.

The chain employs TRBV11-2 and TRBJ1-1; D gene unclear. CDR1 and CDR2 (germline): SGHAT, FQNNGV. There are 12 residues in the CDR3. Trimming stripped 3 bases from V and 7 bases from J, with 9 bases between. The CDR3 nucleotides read TGTGCCAGCAGCTTTGAGGGCGTTGAAGCTTTCTTT. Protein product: CASSFEGVEAFF.

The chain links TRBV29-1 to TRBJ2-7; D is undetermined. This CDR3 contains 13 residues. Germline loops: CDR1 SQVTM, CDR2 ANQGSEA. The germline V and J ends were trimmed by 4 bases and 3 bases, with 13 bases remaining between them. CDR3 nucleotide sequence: TGCAGCGTTGGGGGAACGGGTTTCTACGAGCAGTACTTC. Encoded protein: CSVGGTGFYEQYF.

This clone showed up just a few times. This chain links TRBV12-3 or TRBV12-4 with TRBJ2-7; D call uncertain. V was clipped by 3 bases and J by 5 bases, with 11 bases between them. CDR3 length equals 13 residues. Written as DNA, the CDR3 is TGTGCCAGCAGTTTCTTAGGGATCCACGAGCAGTACTTC. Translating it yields CASSFLGIHEQYF.

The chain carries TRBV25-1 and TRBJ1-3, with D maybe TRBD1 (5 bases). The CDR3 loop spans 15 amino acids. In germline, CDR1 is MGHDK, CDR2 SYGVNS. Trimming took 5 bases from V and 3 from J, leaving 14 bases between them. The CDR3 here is CASSQIGEGGNTIYF. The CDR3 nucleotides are TGTGCCAGCAGTCAGATAGGGGAAGGTGGAAACACCATATATTTT. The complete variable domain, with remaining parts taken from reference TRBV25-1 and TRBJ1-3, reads EADIYQTPRYLVIGTGKKITLECSQTMGHDKMYWYQQDPGMELHLIHYSYGVNSTEKGDLSSESTVSRIRTEHFPLTLESARPSHTSQYLCASSQIGEGGNTIYFGEGSWLTVV.

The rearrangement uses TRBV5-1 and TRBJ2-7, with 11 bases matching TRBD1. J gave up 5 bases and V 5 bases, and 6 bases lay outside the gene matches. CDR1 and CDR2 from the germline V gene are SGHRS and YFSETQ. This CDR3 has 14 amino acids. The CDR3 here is CASSWTGGSHEQYF. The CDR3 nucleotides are TGCGCCAGCAGTTGGACAGGGGGCTCTCACGAGCAGTACTTC. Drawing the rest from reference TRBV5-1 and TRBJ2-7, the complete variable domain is KAGVTQTPRYLIKTRGQQVTLSCSPISGHRSVSWYQQTPGQGLQFLFEYFSETQRNKGNFPGRFSGRQFSNSRSEMNVSTLELGDSALYLCASSWTGGSHEQYFGPGTRLTVT.

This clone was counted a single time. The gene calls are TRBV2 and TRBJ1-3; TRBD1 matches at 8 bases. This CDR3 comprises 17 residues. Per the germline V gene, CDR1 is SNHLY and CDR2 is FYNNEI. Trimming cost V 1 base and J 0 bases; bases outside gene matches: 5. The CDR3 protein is CASSEVDRGFSGNTIYF. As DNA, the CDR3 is TGTGCCAGCAGTGAAGTAGACAGGGGTTTCTCTGGAAACACCATATATTTT.

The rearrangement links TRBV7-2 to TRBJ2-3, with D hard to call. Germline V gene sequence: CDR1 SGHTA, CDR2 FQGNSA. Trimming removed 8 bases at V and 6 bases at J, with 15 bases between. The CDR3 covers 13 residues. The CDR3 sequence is CASLLGFGDTQYF. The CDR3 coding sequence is TGTGCCAGCCTTCTGGGTTTCGGCGATACGCAGTATTTT.

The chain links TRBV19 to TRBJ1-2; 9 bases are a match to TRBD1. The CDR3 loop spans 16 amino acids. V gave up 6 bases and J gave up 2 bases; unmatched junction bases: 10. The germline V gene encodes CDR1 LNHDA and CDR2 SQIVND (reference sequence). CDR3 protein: CASRGGTGLWNYGYTF. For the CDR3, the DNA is TGTGCCAGTAGGGGCGGGACAGGGCTTTGGAACTATGGCTACACCTTC. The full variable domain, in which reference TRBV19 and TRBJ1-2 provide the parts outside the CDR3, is DGGITQSPKYLFRKEGQNVTLSCEQNLNHDAMYWYRQDPGQGLRLIYYSQIVNDFQKGDIAEGYSVSREKKESFPLTVTSAQKNPTAFYLCASRGGTGLWNYGYTFGSGTRLTVV.

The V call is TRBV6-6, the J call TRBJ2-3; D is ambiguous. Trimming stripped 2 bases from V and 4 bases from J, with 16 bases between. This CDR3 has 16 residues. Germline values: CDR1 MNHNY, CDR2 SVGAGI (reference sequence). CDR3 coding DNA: TGTGCCAGCAGTTACGGTGGCGGTCGTGGGGCAGATACGCAGTATTTT. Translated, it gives CASSYGGGRGADTQYF.